Shown below are 6 T cell receptor beta chains from a single sample sequenced in a study of PD-1 blockade in classical Hodgkin lymphoma. As for time point: cycle 4 day 1 (C4D1), after about 6 weeks of nivolumab. Autologous stem cell transplantation was followed by relapse in every patient, and brentuximab vedotin exposure varied. Assay used: immunoSEQ multiplex PCR; TCRdb lists only in-frame clones, some missing. The table lists roughly 9,900 clones, approximately 90% of them singletons. The input for sequencing was peripheral blood mononuclear cells (PBMCs), taken before the fourth cycle of nivolumab. These TCRs come from a human donor with classical Hodgkin lymphoma.

The gene calls are TRBV28 and TRBJ1-5; D may be TRBD1 (6 bases). V was shortened by 5 bases and J by 3 bases, with 11 bases between the two germline ends. Germline V lookup: CDR1 MDHEN, CDR2 SYDVKM. This CDR3 is 14 amino acids long. As DNA, the CDR3 is TGTGCCAGCAGTGTCTGGGACACCAATCAGCCCCAGCATTTT. It is translated as CASSVWDTNQPQHF.

V gene TRBV19 combines with J gene TRBJ2-5; TRBD1 is a possible D gene (6 bases). Trimming took off 0 bases at V and 8 bases at J, with 16 bases between the two ends. The CDR3 length is 15 residues. Germline V gene lookup returns CDR1 LNHDA and CDR2 SQIVND (reference sequence). This chain's CDR3 is CASSIDSGRGRTQYF. The CDR3 region has the DNA TGTGCCAGTAGTATAGACTCAGGCAGGGGAAGAACCCAGTACTTC.

The gene calls are TRBV19 and TRBJ1-4, with 8 bases fitting TRBD1. CDR1 and CDR2 from the germline V gene are LNHDA and SQIVND (reference sequence). V was clipped by 4 bases and J by 7 bases; unmatched bases: 5. This CDR3 is 14 amino acids long. The CDR3 region is CASSKDREVEKLFF. The DNA of the CDR3 is TGTGCCAGTAGTAAGGACAGGGAGGTTGAAAAACTGTTTTTT.

The chain has TRBV6-5 and TRBJ1-6; D perhaps matches TRBD1 (5 bases). This CDR3 region has 14 residues. Germline CDR1 MNHEY, CDR2 SVGAGI. The V and J ends lost 6 bases and 7 bases respectively, with 13 bases between them. The CDR3 here is CASRRQLDNSPLHF. CDR3 sequence (DNA): TGTGCCAGCAGGCGACAGCTTGACAATTCACCCCTCCACTTT.

V and J are TRBV2 and TRBJ1-1; D possibly corresponds to TRBD1 (6 bases). Trimming stripped 7 bases from V and 3 bases from J, with 12 bases between. The CDR3 contains 13 residues. Germline values: CDR1 SNHLY, CDR2 FYNNEI. As DNA, the CDR3 is TGTGCCAGCAACCCCGACAGGTACACTGAAGCTTTCTTT. It specifies CASNPDRYTEAFF.

CDR3: CASSKGQALIHTQYF. The CDR3 coding sequence is TGCGCCAGCAGCAAGGGACAGGCGCTCATCCATACGCAGTATTTT. The chain carries TRBV5-1 and TRBJ2-3, with TRBD1 matching over 8 bases. This CDR3 is 15 amino acids long. The V gene's germline CDR1 is SGHRS and CDR2 YFSETQ. Trimming at V came to 4 bases and at J to 7 bases, leaving 11 bases not matched to a gene. Looking up the rest from reference TRBV5-1 and TRBJ2-3 gives the full variable domain: KAGVTQTPRYLIKTRGQQVTLSCSPISGHRSVSWYQQTPGQGLQFLFEYFSETQRNKGNFPGRFSGRQFSNSRSEMNVSTLELGDSALYLCASSKGQALIHTQYFGPGTRLTVL.